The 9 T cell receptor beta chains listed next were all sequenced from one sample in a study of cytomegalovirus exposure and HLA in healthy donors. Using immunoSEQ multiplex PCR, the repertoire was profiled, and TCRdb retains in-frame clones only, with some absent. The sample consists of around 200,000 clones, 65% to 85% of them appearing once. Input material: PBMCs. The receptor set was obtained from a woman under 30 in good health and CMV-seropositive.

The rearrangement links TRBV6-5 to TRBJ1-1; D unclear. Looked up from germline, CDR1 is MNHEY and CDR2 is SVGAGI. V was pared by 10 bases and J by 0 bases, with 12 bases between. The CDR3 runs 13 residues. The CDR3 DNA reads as TGTGCCACAAGGAGCAACATGAACACTGAAGCTTTCTTT. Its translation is CATRSNMNTEAFF.

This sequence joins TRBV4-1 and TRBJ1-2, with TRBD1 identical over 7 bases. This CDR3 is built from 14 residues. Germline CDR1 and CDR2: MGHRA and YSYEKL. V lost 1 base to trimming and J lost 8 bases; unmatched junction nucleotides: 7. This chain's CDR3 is CASSQATGWVGYTF. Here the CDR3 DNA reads TGCGCCAGCAGCCAAGCGACAGGGTGGGTCGGCTACACCTTC.

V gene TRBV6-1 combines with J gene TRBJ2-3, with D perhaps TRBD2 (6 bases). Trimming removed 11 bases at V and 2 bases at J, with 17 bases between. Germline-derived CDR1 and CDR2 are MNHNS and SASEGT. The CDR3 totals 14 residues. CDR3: CAGGINPLTDTQYF. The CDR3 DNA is TGTGCCGGGGGGATTAACCCCCTCACAGATACGCAGTATTTT.

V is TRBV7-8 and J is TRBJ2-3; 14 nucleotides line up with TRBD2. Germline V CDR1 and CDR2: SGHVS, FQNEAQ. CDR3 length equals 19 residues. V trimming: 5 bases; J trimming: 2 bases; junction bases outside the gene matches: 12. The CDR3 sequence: CASSTPWGLAGAVTDTQYF. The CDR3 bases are TGTGCCAGCAGCACCCCTTGGGGACTAGCGGGGGCCGTCACAGATACGCAGTATTTT.

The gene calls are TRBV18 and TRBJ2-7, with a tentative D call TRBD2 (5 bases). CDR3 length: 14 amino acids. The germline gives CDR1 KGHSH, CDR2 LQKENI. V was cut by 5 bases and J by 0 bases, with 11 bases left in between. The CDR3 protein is CASSLEDNSYEQYF. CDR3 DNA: TGTGCCAGCTCATTGGAGGATAACTCCTACGAGCAGTACTTC.

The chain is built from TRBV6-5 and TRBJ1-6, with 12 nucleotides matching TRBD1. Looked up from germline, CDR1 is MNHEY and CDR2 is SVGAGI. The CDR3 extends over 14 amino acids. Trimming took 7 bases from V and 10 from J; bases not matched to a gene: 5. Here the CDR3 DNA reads TGTGCCAGCAAGGGACAGGGGGCGCGGTCACCCCTCCACTTT. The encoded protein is CASKGQGARSPLHF.

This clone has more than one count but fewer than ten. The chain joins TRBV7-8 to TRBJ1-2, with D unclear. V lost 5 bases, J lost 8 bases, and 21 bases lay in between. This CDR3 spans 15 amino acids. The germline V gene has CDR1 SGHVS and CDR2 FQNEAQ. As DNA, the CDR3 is TGTGCCAGCAGCCCTCACGACGGGTCCTTTGGGGGCTACACCTTC. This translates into CASSPHDGSFGGYTF. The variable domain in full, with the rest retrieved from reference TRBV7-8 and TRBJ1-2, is GAGVSQSPRYKVAKRGQDVALRCDPISGHVSLFWYQQALGQGPEFLTYFQNEAQLDKSGLPSDRFFAERPEGSVSTLKIQRTQQEDSAVYLCASSPHDGSFGGYTFGSGTRLTVV.

CDR3 bases: TGTGCCAGCCAGGGACTTGCCGACACAGATACGCAGTATTTT. Encoded protein: CASQGLADTDTQYF. V gene TRBV2 combines with J gene TRBJ2-3; tentatively, D is TRBD2 (6 bases). V lost 8 bases, J lost 2 bases, and 14 bases lay in between. The length of the CDR3 is 14 residues. The germline V gene encodes CDR1 SNHLY and CDR2 FYNNEI. Full variable domain (outside the CDR3, taken from reference TRBV2 and TRBJ2-3): EPEVTQTPSHQVTQMGQEVILRCVPISNHLYFYWYRQILGQKVEFLVSFYNNEISEKSEIFDDQFSVERPDGSNFTLKIRSTKLEDSAMYFCASQGLADTDTQYFGPGTRLTVL.

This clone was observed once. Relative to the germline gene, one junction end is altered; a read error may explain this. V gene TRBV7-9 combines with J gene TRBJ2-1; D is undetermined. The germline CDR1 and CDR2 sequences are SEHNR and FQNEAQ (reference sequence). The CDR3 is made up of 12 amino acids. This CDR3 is CASSLDSQVAIF. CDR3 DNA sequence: TGTGCCAGCAGCTTAGATTCCCAGGTGGCGATCTTC. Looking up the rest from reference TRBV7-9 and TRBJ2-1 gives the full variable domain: DTGVSQNPRHKITKRGQNVTFRCDPISEHNRLYWYRQTLGQGPEFLTYFQNEAQLEKSRLLSDRFSAERPKGSFSTLEIQRTEQGDSAMYLCASSLDSQVAIFGPGTRLTVL.